This T cell receptor beta chain was recovered during a study of T cell repertoires in cytomegalovirus infection. Overall study context: An indication of both CMV infection and matching HLA type came from public TCR beta signatures. Study-wide findings and caveats: The ex vivo response was dominated by HLA-C-restricted CMV-specific TCR beta clonotypes. Based on cumulative public TCR beta family frequency, carriers of CMV plus the relevant HLA were identified.

MiXCR, applied by TCRdb to the reads, yields one record per CDR3 protein. The sample consists of 150,000 to 200,000 distinct CDR3 sequences, approximately 15% of them appearing once. CDR3 length equals 16 residues. CDR1 is SGHTA, CDR2 FQGNSA, per germline. V was pared by 5 bases and J by 11 bases, with 25 bases between. This clonotype showed up many times. Its antigen is not identified. This receptor was taken from a human donor in good health (CMV status not recorded). Some clones in this sample may be carry-over from other donors' samples. The chain links TRBV7-2 to TRBJ2-4; D might be TRBD2 (6 bases). The sequenced sample was PBMCs. The CDR3 DNA reads as TGTGCCAGCAGCACCCTGCTAGCGTCCTCCCCTTACGTTCAGTACTTC. Its protein product is CASSTLLASSPYVQYF.